This T cell receptor (beta chain) was identified in a study of blood T cell repertoires in COVID-19. For the study at large: From the United States, Italy and Spain came samples of acute and convalescent COVID-19. From T cells, B-cell-depleted T cells, or PBMCs came the material, which was cDNA or gDNA.

As handled by the study authors: Using reference gene primer amplification, nucleated cell counts were estimated. Some clones are missing from TCRdb's copy, which holds only in-frame ones; the method was immunoSEQ multiplex PCR. V and J calls and clone size are copied from that table; D and trimming were computed from the DNA. The sample includes fewer than 65,000 clones, around 90% of them seen just once. Trimming removed 0 bases from V and 3 bases from J, with 12 bases in between. Germline values: CDR1 SGHNT, CDR2 YYREEE (reference sequence). CDR3 length equals 15 residues. This receptor was obtained from a man aged 45-60 years with acute or convalescent COVID-19. The sample was peripheral blood. This chain joins TRBV5-4 and TRBJ1-2; D is perhaps TRBD1 (6 bases). This chain's CDR3 is CASSLGAGADYGYTF. CDR3 sequence (DNA): TGTGCCAGCAGCTTGGGGGCAGGGGCCGACTATGGCTACACCTTC.